This TCR beta chain is drawn from a study of shared clonotypes between healthy human individuals. Clones were sequenced by immunoSEQ multiplex PCR, and TCRdb holds only the in-frame ones, with some missing. The top ten hold around 0.35% of the sample, which has 2 million to 2.5 million clones, around 90% seen once. The CDR3 is 14 amino acids. Deletions cut 3 bases from V and 2 bases from J, with 8 bases between. Germline lookup yields CDR1 SGHVS and CDR2 FNYEAQ. The sequenced sample was naive CD4+ T cells from PBMCs. This sample's subset: CD45RA+ positively selected. The chain is built from TRBV7-6 and TRBJ1-5; D may be TRBD1 (5 bases). The TCR sequence derives from a man in his late teens or twenties in good health. Some clones in this sample may be carry-over from other donors' samples. The CDR3 sequence: CASSFGTGNQPQHF. CDR3 nucleotides: TGTGCCAGCAGCTTCGGGACCGGCAATCAGCCCCAGCATTTT.